The 8 T cell receptor beta chains below come from one sample, sequenced in a study of T cell changes during pregnancy in multiple sclerosis. Libraries were prepared by immunoSEQ multiplex PCR; TCRdb keeps only in-frame clonotypes and omits some of them. The sample yields 85,000 to 100,000 clones, about 92% seen once. This material consisted of peripheral blood, taken in the first trimester of pregnancy. The receptors come from a female donor with multiple sclerosis, enrolled in a pregnancy study.

This chain connects TRBV28 to TRBJ2-2, with D possibly being TRBD1 (5 bases). The CDR3 has 14 amino acids. V lost 7 bases to trimming and J lost 6 bases, with 15 bases between them. Germline values: CDR1 MDHEN, CDR2 SYDVKM. The CDR3 loop reads CASTPSRDSGELFF. CDR3 DNA: TGTGCCAGCACTCCGAGCAGGGATTCCGGGGAGCTGTTTTTT.

The V call is TRBV30, the J call TRBJ2-7; TRBD2 matches 7 bases. CDR1 and CDR2 (germline): GTSNPN, SVGIG (reference sequence). This CDR3 spans 15 amino acids. V dropped 2 bases and J dropped 0; count of bases not matched to a gene: 7. The CDR3 protein is CAWSHGGGISYEQYF. CDR3 coding DNA: TGTGCCTGGAGTCACGGCGGGGGAATCTCCTACGAGCAGTACTTC.

The CDR3: CASGGQAYEQYF. The CDR3 DNA is TGTGCCAGCGGCGGACAGGCCTACGAGCAGTACTTC. V gene TRBV6-6 combines with J gene TRBJ2-7, with 7 bases matching TRBD1. The germline gives CDR1 MNHNY, CDR2 SVGAGI (reference sequence). CDR3 length equals 12 residues. J lost 2 bases, V lost 8 bases, and 3 bases had no gene match.

The chain carries TRBV10-3 and TRBJ2-7; perhaps TRBD1 as D (5 bases). Trimming took 4 bases from V and 0 from J, leaving 13 bases between them. Germline V gene data show CDR1 as ENHRY and CDR2 as SYGVKD. The CDR3 runs to 15 residues. CDR3 residues: CAISAPGTGSYEQYF. The CDR3 DNA follows: TGTGCCATCAGTGCTCCAGGCACAGGCTCCTACGAGCAGTACTTC.

The chain combines TRBV6-5 with TRBJ2-5; maybe TRBD2 (6 bases). The germline CDR1 and CDR2 sequences are MNHEY and SVGAGI. The CDR3 length is 16 residues. The germline V and J ends were trimmed by 0 bases and 5 bases, with 16 bases remaining between them. This chain's CDR3 is CASSYSSGGETETQYF. The CDR3, as DNA: TGTGCCAGCAGTTACTCGAGCGGAGGGGAAACGGAGACCCAGTACTTC.

The gene calls are TRBV7-6 and TRBJ2-3, with 10 nucleotides matching TRBD2. V gave up 3 bases and J gave up 3 bases; unmatched junction bases: 0. Germline-derived CDR1 and CDR2 are SGHVS and FNYEAQ. This CDR3 has 14 amino acids. Here the CDR3 DNA reads TGTGCCAGCAGCTTTAGCGGGGGGACAGATACGCAGTATTTT. Protein sequence: CASSFSGGTDTQYF. The complete variable domain, with remaining parts taken from reference TRBV7-6 and TRBJ2-3, reads GAGVSQSPRYKVTKRGQDVALRCDPISGHVSLYWYRQALGQGPEFLTYFNYEAQQDKSGLPNDRFSAERPEGSISTLTIQRTEQRDSAMYRCASSFSGGTDTQYFGPGTRLTVL.

This clone has a handful of counts. This rearrangement joins TRBV30 to TRBJ1-2; D not certain. CDR1 is GTSNPN, CDR2 SVGIG, per germline (reference sequence). Trimming removed 2 bases from V and 4 bases from J, with 11 bases in between. The CDR3 has 13 residues. CDR3 sequence (DNA): TGTGCCTGGAGTCCCGTAATCTCCTATGGCTACACCTTC. Residues: CAWSPVISYGYTF.

This rearrangement joins TRBV6-1 to TRBJ1-2; 9 nucleotides agree with TRBD1. V shed 10 bases and J 4 bases; nucleotides not matched to a gene: 10. The CDR3 is 14 residues long. Germline V gene sequence: CDR1 MNHNS, CDR2 SASEGT. Here the CDR3 DNA reads TGTGCCATCGAGGAGGGACAGGGATCCTATGGCTACACCTTC. It encodes CAIEEGQGSYGYTF.